This T cell receptor (beta chain) was retrieved from a study of Graves' ophthalmopathy and Graves' hyperthyroidism. Study observations and caveats: Detected in blood as well were most expanded thyroid clonotypes with frequency above 0.001.

CDR1 is MGHRA and CDR2 is YSYEKL in the germline V gene. The CDR3 covers 17 residues. With V trimmed by 4 bases and J by 0 bases, 7 bases remained unmatched. Other autoimmune diseases, uncontrolled infections, pregnancy and lactation each led to patient exclusion. The PBMCs originated from more than 7.5 ml of fresh peripheral blood. RNA transcripts were the source from which TCR beta CDR3 regions were amplified. After a first-round RT-PCR with HTBI primers, a second-round multiplex PCR was run. TCRdb passed the multiplex PCR reads through MiXCR, listing each CDR3 protein once. This table has 400,000 to 500,000 distinct CDR3 sequences, 20% to 25% appearing once. Turning to this clonotype: Its specificity is unknown.

The sequenced sample was peripheral blood. The receptor comes from a woman aged 18 to 35 with stable Graves' hyperthyroidism. V is TRBV4-1 and J is TRBJ2-7; TRBD2 matches at 12 bases. The CDR3 is CASSRPTSGRNSYEQYF. In DNA, the CDR3 is TGCGCCAGCAGCCGCCCGACTAGCGGGAGAAACTCCTACGAGCAGTACTTC.